A single sample is the source of the 32 T cell receptor beta chains below, sequenced in a study of CD8 T cells in ankylosing spondylitis. A single record per CDR3 protein comes from TCRdb applying MiXCR to the 5' RACE reads. Of about 400,000 distinct CDR3 sequences listed, about 20% are singletons. The specimen was blood, either unsorted or a sorted T cell fraction (not recorded which). The receptors originated from a male donor with ankylosing spondylitis or in good health (not recorded which).

This clonotype was seen more than once but under ten times. J is TRBJ2-1 and V is TRBV7-2, with D maybe TRBD2 (6 bases). Trimming removed 2 bases from V and 4 bases from J, with 12 bases in between. This CDR3 is built from 15 residues. CDR1 is SGHTA and CDR2 is FQGNSA in the germline V gene. CDR3 coding DNA: TGTGCCAGCAGCTTAAACGGGGGTCCATACAATGAGCAGTTCTTC. Translation gives CASSLNGGPYNEQFF.

A few counts support this clonotype. This sequence joins TRBV9 and TRBJ2-5; TRBD1 is a possible D gene (6 bases). The CDR3 covers 19 residues. V was trimmed by 2 bases and J by 0 bases, leaving 23 bases between them. CDR1 and CDR2 (germline): SGDLS, YYNGEE. The CDR3 region has the DNA TGTGCCAGCAGCGTCCGACAGGACCTTACAAACCGGAACCAAGAGACCCAGTACTTC. Amino acids: CASSVRQDLTNRNQETQYF. The complete variable domain, with remaining parts taken from reference TRBV9 and TRBJ2-5, reads DSGVTQTPKHLITATGQRVTLRCSPRSGDLSVYWYQQSLDQGLQFLIQYYNGEERAKGNILERFSAQQFPDLHSELNLSSLELGDSALYFCASSVRQDLTNRNQETQYFGPGTRLLVL.

The CDR3 DNA reads TGCAGTGCTAGAGACCCCAGCTCCGCGCCCAACGGAGATACGCAGTATTTT. Protein product: CSARDPSSAPNGDTQYF. The genes are TRBV20-1 and TRBJ2-3; D gene ambiguous. CDR1 DFQATT and CDR2 SNEGSKA come from the germline V gene (reference sequence). Trimming left V 0 bases short and J 5 bases short, with 21 bases between. The CDR3 extends over 17 amino acids.

This chain uses TRBV9 with TRBJ2-1; D is perhaps TRBD1 (5 bases). The length of the CDR3 is 16 residues. CDR1 and CDR2 (germline): SGDLS, YYNGEE. V lost 2 bases and J 3 bases, leaving 15 bases between the germline ends. The CDR3 reads CASSVSQGPLYNEQFF. Written as DNA, the CDR3 is TGTGCCAGCAGCGTTAGTCAGGGTCCCCTCTACAATGAGCAGTTCTTC.

This clonotype was counted many times. The genes are TRBV4-1 and TRBJ2-7; D not certain. Germline V lookup: CDR1 MGHRA, CDR2 YSYEKL. CDR3 size: 13 residues. V was cut by 2 bases and J by 3 bases, with 8 bases left in between. CDR3 nucleotide sequence: TGCGCCAGCAGCCAAACAGTGAACTACGAGCAGTACTTC. Its translation: CASSQTVNYEQYF.

This chain joins TRBV9 and TRBJ2-7; D is perhaps TRBD1 or TRBD2 (5 bases each). This CDR3 is built from 16 residues. The V and J ends lost 3 bases and 4 bases respectively, with 20 bases between them. CDR1 is SGDLS and CDR2 is YYNGEE in the germline V gene. The CDR3 here is CASSAGWDGARYEQYF. CDR3 nucleotide sequence: TGTGCCAGCAGCGCTGGATGGGACGGCGCAAGGTACGAGCAGTACTTC.

The chain links TRBV4-1 to TRBJ1-3; TRBD1 might be the D (5 bases). Germline CDR1 is MGHRA and CDR2 is YSYEKL. The CDR3 contains 17 residues. V was clipped by 2 bases and J by 2 bases, with 16 bases between them. CDR3 in DNA: TGCGCCAGCAGCCAAATTGTGCGGGGGTCCACTGGAAACACCATATATTTT. Translated: CASSQIVRGSTGNTIYF.

The chain is built from TRBV27 and TRBJ2-1; TRBD1 matches 12 bases. CDR3 length: 16 amino acids. CDR1 is MNHEY and CDR2 is SMNVEV in the germline V gene (reference sequence). After removal of 0 bases from V and 12 bases from J, the junction contained 9 bases not matched to a gene. CDR3 loop: CASSLSPGQGAGRQFF. Written as DNA, the CDR3 is TGTGCCAGCAGTTTATCGCCGGGACAGGGGGCTGGAAGGCAGTTCTTC.

This clonotype was seen many times. The chain carries TRBV24-1 and TRBJ2-3; tentatively, D is TRBD1 or TRBD2 (5 bases each). CDR3 length equals 15 residues. The germline CDR1 and CDR2 sequences are KGHDR and SFDVKD. V was clipped by 5 bases and J by 4 bases, with 15 bases between them. The CDR3 here is CATSALGRGPDTQYF. In DNA, the CDR3 is TGTGCCACCAGTGCCCTAGGCCGGGGCCCAGATACGCAGTATTTT.

This clonotype was detected only a few times. The V and J genes are TRBV11-2 and TRBJ2-1; 7 nucleotides match TRBD2. V shed 4 bases, J shed 2 bases, and the junction held 8 bases outside the gene matches. Looked up from germline, CDR1 is SGHAT and CDR2 is FQNNGV. The CDR3 spans 16 residues. The CDR3 sequence is CASSSSGVVAYNEQFF. DNA of the CDR3: TGTGCCAGCAGCTCAAGCGGGGTGGTGGCCTACAATGAGCAGTTCTTC. Using reference TRBV11-2 and TRBJ2-1 for the parts outside the CDR3, the full variable domain is EAGVAQSPRYKIIEKRQSVAFWCNPISGHATLYWYQQILGQGPKLLIQFQNNGVVDDSQLPKDRFSAERLKGVDSTLKIQPAKLEDSAVYLCASSSSGVVAYNEQFFGPGTRLTVL.

This rearrangement joins TRBV4-1 to TRBJ2-2; 8 bases match TRBD1. Unmatched junction bases numbered 6, after V lost 0 bases and J lost 9 bases. This CDR3 has 15 amino acids. CDR1 and CDR2 from the germline V gene are MGHRA and YSYEKL. In DNA, the CDR3 is TGCGCCAGCAGCCAAGATCCCCAGGGGGCCTGGGAGCTGTTTTTT. Its translation is CASSQDPQGAWELFF.

The gene calls are TRBV20-1 and TRBJ2-3; tentatively, D is TRBD1 or TRBD2 (5 bases each). Germline loops: CDR1 DFQATT, CDR2 SNEGSKA (reference sequence). The CDR3 runs 15 residues. Deletions cut 1 base from V and 7 bases from J, with 18 bases between. The CDR3 sequence is CSARVWGNERNTQYF. Written as DNA, the CDR3 is TGCAGTGCTAGAGTCTGGGGGAACGAAAGAAATACGCAGTATTTT.

This clonotype has ten or more counts. J is TRBJ2-7 and V is TRBV9; 7 bases line up with TRBD1. From germline, CDR1 is SGDLS and CDR2 YYNGEE. CDR3 size: 15 residues. With V trimmed by 4 bases and J by 1 base, 8 bases remained unmatched. Here the CDR3 DNA reads TGTGCCAGCAGCCCCTGGGACAGTGAATCCTACGAGCAGTACTTC. Translated: CASSPWDSESYEQYF.

The chain uses TRBV7-3 and TRBJ2-3; D possibly corresponds to TRBD2 (7 bases). Germline CDR1 SGHTA, CDR2 FQGTGA. The CDR3 has 15 amino acids. V lost 5 bases and J lost 4, with 16 bases in between. The CDR3: CASSPIGGAADTQYF. DNA of the CDR3: TGTGCCAGCAGCCCCATAGGGGGGGCCGCAGATACGCAGTATTTT.

This clonotype showed up just a few times. The chain employs TRBV20-1 and TRBJ2-7; possibly TRBD2 for D (6 bases). This CDR3 region has 14 residues. V shed 1 base and J shed 3 bases, with 13 bases lying between them. Germline V gene data show CDR1 as DFQATT and CDR2 as SNEGSKA (reference sequence). CDR3 in amino acids: CSARAGTDYYEQYF. CDR3 sequence (DNA): TGCAGTGCTAGAGCCGGGACGGACTACTACGAGCAGTACTTC.

V usage is TRBV24-1 and J usage is TRBJ2-7, with D perhaps given as TRBD1 or TRBD2 (5 bases each). V dropped 7 bases and J dropped 3 bases, with 12 bases sitting between them. This CDR3 spans 13 amino acids. CDR1 and CDR2 from the germline V gene are KGHDR and SFDVKD. In DNA, the CDR3 is TGTGCCACCAGCGGTGGGGGTAGCTACGAGCAGTACTTC. It specifies CATSGGGSYEQYF.

This clonotype was observed a few times. CDR3 loop: CASISGGAGSYNEQFF. CDR3 coding DNA: TGTGCCAGCATTAGCGGGGGGGCGGGGTCCTACAATGAGCAGTTCTTC. The gene calls are TRBV27 and TRBJ2-1; TRBD2 matches 11 bases. Per the germline V gene, CDR1 is MNHEY and CDR2 is SMNVEV (reference sequence). This CDR3 is 16 amino acids long. The V and J ends lost 7 bases and 1 base, in that order; junction bases with no gene match: 6.

This clonotype has only a few counts. The V and J genes are TRBV28 and TRBJ2-3; 10 bases agree with TRBD1. V was clipped by 6 bases and J by 4 bases; unmatched bases: 16. Germline values: CDR1 MDHEN, CDR2 SYDVKM. The CDR3 spans 18 residues. CDR3 sequence (DNA): TGTGCCAGCAGCATCCGGGACAGGGGCGCTTTCGAGTCAGATACGCAGTATTTT. This sequence encodes CASSIRDRGAFESDTQYF.

The chain carries TRBV3-1 and TRBJ2-1; a weak D match, TRBD2 (5 bases). This CDR3 has 14 residues. Per the germline V gene, CDR1 is LGHDT and CDR2 is YNNKEL (reference sequence). Trimming pared 5 bases from V and 5 bases from J, leaving 13 bases between. CDR3 amino acids: CASSSRTGNNEQFF. The CDR3 bases are TGTGCCAGCAGCTCCCGGACTGGTAACAATGAGCAGTTCTTC.

The chain employs TRBV12-3 or TRBV12-4 and TRBJ2-5, with TRBD2 identical over 8 bases. The V gene end was trimmed by 2 bases and the J gene end by 7 bases; junction bases not matched to a gene: 6. The CDR3 totals 14 residues. CDR3 protein: CASSLPGGLGTQYF. In DNA form, the CDR3 reads TGTGCCAGCAGTTTACCGGGGGGGCTGGGGACCCAGTACTTC.

This clonotype was seen repeatedly, ten times or more. The chain recombines TRBV20-1 with TRBJ2-2; a possible D gene is TRBD1 (6 bases). Between the trimmed V and J ends, which lost 3 bases and 1 base, there was a span of 6 bases. There are 13 residues in the CDR3. Germline CDR1 reads DFQATT; CDR2 reads SNEGSKA (reference sequence). The CDR3 here is CSARTGNTGELFF. The DNA for the CDR3 is TGCAGTGCTAGGACAGGGAACACCGGGGAGCTGTTTTTT.

This clonotype has just a few counts. The CDR3 reads CASSWSSYEQYF. The DNA for the CDR3 is TGTGCCAGCAGCTGGAGCTCCTACGAGCAGTACTTC. V and J are TRBV7-9 and TRBJ2-7; D is uncertain. Trimming stripped 4 bases from V and 0 bases from J, with 4 bases between. This CDR3 region has 12 residues. The germline V gene encodes CDR1 SEHNR and CDR2 FQNEAQ (reference sequence).

The chain employs TRBV5-1 and TRBJ2-2, with TRBD1 identical over 8 bases. This CDR3 has 14 amino acids. Germline CDR1 SGHRS, CDR2 YFSETQ. V lost 1 base to trimming and J lost 6 bases; unmatched junction nucleotides: 2. The CDR3 spells CASSLQGASGELFF. The DNA of the CDR3 is TGCGCCAGCAGCTTGCAGGGGGCGTCCGGGGAGCTGTTTTTT.

This clonotype was recorded a few times. The chain links TRBV28 to TRBJ2-3, with D hard to call. V lost 3 bases, J lost 6 bases, and 10 bases lay in between. The CDR3 consists of 13 residues. The germline gives CDR1 MDHEN, CDR2 SYDVKM. In DNA form, the CDR3 reads TGTGCCAGCAGTTTCGCCGCTGGGGATACGCAGTATTTT. Amino acids: CASSFAAGDTQYF.

The V call is TRBV10-3, the J call TRBJ1-1; D not certain. CDR1 is ENHRY and CDR2 is SYGVKD in the germline V gene. The CDR3 consists of 13 residues. Deletions cut 6 bases from V and 1 base from J, with 9 bases between. The CDR3: CAIRTDTNTEAFF. The CDR3 bases are TGTGCCATCAGGACTGATACGAACACTGAAGCTTTCTTT.

This clonotype was counted a few times. The chain is built from TRBV7-8 and TRBJ2-7; a possible D gene is TRBD2 (5 bases). The CDR3 totals 17 residues. CDR1 and CDR2 (germline): SGHVS, FQNEAQ. The V gene lost 0 bases and the J gene lost 0 bases, with 15 bases spanning the gap. CDR3 coding DNA: TGTGCCAGCAGCTTAGCCCGGGGAGAGGACTCCTCCTACGAGCAGTACTTC. Protein sequence: CASSLARGEDSSYEQYF.

This clonotype came up a few times. A single base separates this from a much larger clone, so it may be a read error. The J gene is TRBJ1-1, the V gene TRBV7-6; D is ambiguous. CDR3 size: 13 residues. Trimming took 4 bases from V and 1 from J, leaving 7 bases between them. Germline V gene data show CDR1 as SGHVS and CDR2 as FNYEAQ. In DNA, the CDR3 is TGTGCCAGCAGCTCGGACGGGAACACTGAAGCTTTCTTT. Protein product: CASSSDGNTEAFF. Drawing the rest from reference TRBV7-6 and TRBJ1-1, the complete variable domain is GAGVSQSPRYKVTKRGQDVALRCDPISGHVSLYWYRQALGQGPEFLTYFNYEAQQDKSGLPNDRFSAERPEGSISTLTIQRTEQRDSAMYRCASSSDGNTEAFFGQGTRLTVV.

This chain connects TRBV30 to TRBJ2-5; D is unclear. From germline, CDR1 is GTSNPN and CDR2 SVGIG (reference sequence). V lost 0 bases to trimming and J lost 5 bases, with 10 bases between them. This CDR3 is 13 amino acids long. In DNA form, the CDR3 reads TGTGCCTGGAGTGTACCTAGGGCGGAGACCCAGTACTTC. Translating it yields CAWSVPRAETQYF.

This clonotype was detected many times. V and J are TRBV6-2 or TRBV6-3 and TRBJ2-1; TRBD2 matches at 8 bases. The CDR3 has 20 residues. J gave up 0 bases and V 6 bases, and 19 bases lay outside the gene matches. Germline assignment: CDR1 MNHEY and CDR2 SVGEGT. CDR3: CASRMGRAGEFHSSYNEQFF. The CDR3 bases are TGTGCCAGCAGGATGGGACGAGCGGGGGAGTTCCATAGCTCCTACAATGAGCAGTTCTTC.

The chain links TRBV20-1 to TRBJ1-1; D gene uncertain. The V end lost 6 bases, the J end lost 5 bases, and 16 bases lay between the germline ends. This CDR3 has 13 amino acids. Germline V gene lookup returns CDR1 DFQATT and CDR2 SNEGSKA (reference sequence). CDR3 amino acids: CSAPRGSVTEAFF. The CDR3, as DNA: TGCAGTGCGCCCCGCGGTAGTGTTACTGAAGCTTTCTTT.

This sequence joins TRBV6-5 and TRBJ2-1; possibly TRBD2 for D (7 bases). V was clipped by 0 bases and J by 8 bases, with 17 bases between them. The V gene's germline CDR1 is MNHEY and CDR2 SVGAGI. The CDR3 has 16 residues. The CDR3 loop is CASSYSGGGDFYEQFF. The CDR3 region has the DNA TGTGCCAGCAGTTACTCAGGGGGGGGCGATTTCTATGAGCAGTTCTTC.

The chain carries TRBV29-1 and TRBJ2-5, with D unclear. The CDR3 is 11 amino acids. Germline CDR1 SQVTM, CDR2 ANQGSEA. Trimming shortened V by 5 bases and J by 5 bases, and 9 bases separated the two germline ends. The DNA for the CDR3 is TGCAGCGTTAAATTCACGGAGACCCAGTACTTC. It encodes CSVKFTETQYF. The entire variable domain, with the rest obtained from reference TRBV29-1 and TRBJ2-5, is as follows: SAVISQKPSRDICQRGTSLTIQCQVDSQVTMMFWYRQQPGQSLTLIATANQGSEATYESGFVIDKFPISRPNLTFSTLTVSNMSPEDSSIYLCSVKFTETQYFGPGTRLLVL.